This T cell receptor beta chain was sequenced in a study of regulatory T cells in long-lasting Graves disease. Described time point: persistent/refractory GD, antithyroid drugs over 5 years with positive TRAb. The authors made the TCR library using RNA they extracted from PBMCs. Libraries of TCR beta came from iRepertoire HTBI primers plus Arm-PCR of CDR3 regions. TCRdb processed the multiplex PCR reads anew with MiXCR; each CDR3 protein has one entry. The repertoire holds 700,000 or so distinct CDR3 sequences, with 30% as singletons. The V gene lost 2 bases and the J gene lost 7 bases, with 11 bases spanning the gap. The CDR3 spans 13 residues. CDR1 MNHEY and CDR2 SVGAGI come from the germline V gene.

This TCR was recovered from a female donor with Graves disease. The rearrangement uses TRBV6-5 and TRBJ1-2; D gene uncertain. The starting material was peripheral blood mononuclear cells (PBMCs), obtained when the disease was refractory, from a patient treated with antithyroid drugs. The CDR3 spells CASSYTTYSGYTF. CDR3 bases: TGTGCCAGCAGTTACACTACGTACTCTGGCTACACCTTC.